This T cell receptor (beta chain) was captured in a study of monozygotic twins with inflammatory bowel disease. Whole-study results and caveats: Some repertoire variability may stem from patients' differing immunosuppressive treatments.

CDR3 size: 14 residues. CDR1 ENHRY and CDR2 SYGVKD come from the germline V gene. Points on this clonotype: What it recognizes is unknown.

Via template switching, UMIs carrying a 6-nucleotide sample barcode were introduced. TCRdb reanalyzed the 5' RACE reads and collapses them to one entry per CDR3 protein, without DNA. Its listing shows 190,000 or so distinct CDR3 sequences. The J gene is TRBJ1-2, the V gene TRBV10-3. This clonotype was sampled from a human donor with ulcerative colitis or Crohn's disease, or a healthy co-twin of an affected twin (not recorded which). The specimen sequenced was blood. The CDR3 is CAIGRGEFNYGYTF.